The 10 T cell receptor beta chains in this list originate from one sample, sequenced in a study of T cell clones after liver transplantation. Clones were sequenced by immunoSEQ multiplex PCR, and TCRdb holds only the in-frame ones, with some missing. Of about 80,000 clones in the sample, about 82% are singletons; the top ten hold more than 0.45%. Sequenced here: CD4+ T cells from blood, sampled about 46 months after liver transplant. The receptors were sampled from a human patient who received a liver transplant. These T cells may partly come from the graft donor.

Written as DNA, the CDR3 is TGTGCCAGCACCTCAAGGGAGCGGGGGGTTACCTACAATGAGCAGTTCTTC. Translating it yields CASTSRERGVTYNEQFF. V gene TRBV27 combines with J gene TRBJ2-1; 9 bases are shared with TRBD2. Trimming cost V 7 bases and J 2 bases; bases outside gene matches: 12. This CDR3 contains 17 residues. In germline, CDR1 is MNHEY, CDR2 SMNVEV (reference sequence).

This chain joins TRBV4-3 and TRBJ2-3, with D unresolved. Trimming took 2 bases from V and 6 from J, leaving 12 bases between them. Germline V gene sequence: CDR1 LGHNA, CDR2 YSLEER. The length of the CDR3 is 14 residues. The CDR3 loop is CASSQLVTQDTQYF. Here the CDR3 DNA reads TGCGCCAGCAGCCAACTAGTTACACAGGATACGCAGTATTTT.

This chain links TRBV6-1 with TRBJ2-7, with TRBD1 matching over 7 bases. CDR1 is MNHNS and CDR2 is SASEGT in the germline V gene. The length of the CDR3 is 15 residues. V lost 3 bases to trimming and J lost 4 bases; unmatched junction nucleotides: 9. CDR3 sequence: CASSDGTARGYEQYF. The CDR3 DNA follows: TGTGCCAGCAGTGACGGGACAGCCCGAGGGTACGAGCAGTACTTC.

The chain links TRBV5-1 to TRBJ2-3; D call uncertain. Germline loops: CDR1 SGHRS, CDR2 YFSETQ. The CDR3 length is 12 residues. V was cut by 5 bases and J by 2 bases, with 6 bases left in between. The CDR3, as DNA: TGCGCCAGCAGTTATCCCACAGATACGCAGTATTTT. It translates to CASSYPTDTQYF. The complete variable domain, with remaining parts taken from reference TRBV5-1 and TRBJ2-3, reads KAGVTQTPRYLIKTRGQQVTLSCSPISGHRSVSWYQQTPGQGLQFLFEYFSETQRNKGNFPGRFSGRQFSNSRSEMNVSTLELGDSALYLCASSYPTDTQYFGPGTRLTVL.

In its sample, this clone was seen many times. V is TRBV7-9 and J is TRBJ1-1; D not certain. Germline CDR1 SEHNR, CDR2 FQNEAQ (reference sequence). The germline V and J ends were trimmed by 1 base and 5 bases, with 5 bases remaining between them. This CDR3 is 12 amino acids long. CDR3 protein: CASSLEMTEAFF. The CDR3 region has the DNA TGTGCCAGCAGCTTAGAGATGACTGAAGCTTTCTTT.

V usage is TRBV6-6 and J usage is TRBJ1-2; D possibly corresponds to TRBD1 (5 bases). Trimming stripped 0 bases from V and 8 bases from J, with 7 bases between. This CDR3 region has 12 residues. Germline loops: CDR1 MNHNY, CDR2 SVGAGI (reference sequence). CDR3 DNA sequence: TGTGCCAGCAGTTACTCGTCAGGGGGCTACACCTTC. This gives the protein CASSYSSGGYTF.

The V and J genes are TRBV7-2 and TRBJ1-3; D is ambiguous. The CDR3 has 15 residues. V shed 1 base and J shed 0 bases, with 7 bases lying between them. Germline CDR1 reads SGHTA; CDR2 reads FQGNSA. This chain's CDR3 is CASSLVGASGNTIYF. DNA of the CDR3: TGTGCCAGCAGCTTAGTAGGTGCCTCTGGAAACACCATATATTTT.

The chain joins TRBV7-9 to TRBJ2-7, with D tentatively TRBD1 (6 bases). The CDR3 covers 16 residues. Trimming removed 4 bases from V and 0 bases from J, with 16 bases in between. Germline V lookup: CDR1 SEHNR, CDR2 FQNEAQ (reference sequence). As DNA, the CDR3 is TGTGCCAGCAGCTCTCCGGGACAAATAAGCTCCTACGAGCAGTACTTC. This translates into CASSSPGQISSYEQYF.

This clone was recorded a few times. This same CDR3 is encoded by further DNA sequences in the sample. This sequence joins TRBV6-1 and TRBJ2-6, with 8 bases that match TRBD1. Germline CDR1 and CDR2: MNHNS and SASEGT. This CDR3 comprises 15 residues. The J segment lost 0 bases and the V segment lost 6 bases, leaving 1 base of the junction unmatched. The CDR3 region is CASRTGGSGANVLTF. CDR3 coding DNA: TGTGCCAGCAGAACAGGGGGCTCTGGGGCCAACGTCCTGACTTTC.

The V and J genes are TRBV5-4 and TRBJ1-1, with D unresolved. V was pared by 1 base and J by 4 bases, with 11 bases between. Germline loops: CDR1 SGHNT, CDR2 YYREEE (reference sequence). The CDR3 is 14 residues long. The CDR3 region has the DNA TGTGCCAGCAGCTTGACCGGGTTGGGCACTGAAGCTTTCTTT. As protein: CASSLTGLGTEAFF.